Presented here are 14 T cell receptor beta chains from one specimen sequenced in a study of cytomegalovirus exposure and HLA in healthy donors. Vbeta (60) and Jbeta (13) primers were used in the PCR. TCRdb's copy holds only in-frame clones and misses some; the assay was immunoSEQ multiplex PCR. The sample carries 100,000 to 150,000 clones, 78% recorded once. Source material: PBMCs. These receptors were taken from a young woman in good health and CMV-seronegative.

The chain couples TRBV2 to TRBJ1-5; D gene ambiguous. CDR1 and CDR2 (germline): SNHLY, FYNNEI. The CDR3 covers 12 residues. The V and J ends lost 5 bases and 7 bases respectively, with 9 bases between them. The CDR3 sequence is CASSIQNQPQHF. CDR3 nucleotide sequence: TGTGCCAGCAGTATACAGAACCAGCCCCAGCATTTT.

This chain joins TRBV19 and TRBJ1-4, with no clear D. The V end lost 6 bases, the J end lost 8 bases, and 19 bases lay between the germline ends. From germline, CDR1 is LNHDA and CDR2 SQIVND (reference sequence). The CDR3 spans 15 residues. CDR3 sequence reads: CASRDSGRVGEKLFF. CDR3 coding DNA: TGTGCCAGTAGGGACTCCGGGAGGGTGGGAGAAAAACTGTTTTTT. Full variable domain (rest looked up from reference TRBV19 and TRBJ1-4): DGGITQSPKYLFRKEGQNVTLSCEQNLNHDAMYWYRQDPGQGLRLIYYSQIVNDFQKGDIAEGYSVSREKKESFPLTVTSAQKNPTAFYLCASRDSGRVGEKLFFGSGTQLSVL.

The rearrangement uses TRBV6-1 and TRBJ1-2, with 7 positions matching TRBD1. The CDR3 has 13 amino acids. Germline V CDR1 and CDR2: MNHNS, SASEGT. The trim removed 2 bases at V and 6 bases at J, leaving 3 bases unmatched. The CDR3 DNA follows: TGTGCCAGCAGTGAACACAGGGGTCATGGCTACACCTTC. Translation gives CASSEHRGHGYTF.

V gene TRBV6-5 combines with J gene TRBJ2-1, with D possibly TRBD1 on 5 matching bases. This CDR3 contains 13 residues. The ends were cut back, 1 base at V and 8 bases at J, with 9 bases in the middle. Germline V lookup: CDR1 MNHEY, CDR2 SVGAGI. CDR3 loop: CASSYYHRHEQFF. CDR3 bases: TGTGCCAGCAGTTACTACCACAGGCATGAGCAGTTCTTC.

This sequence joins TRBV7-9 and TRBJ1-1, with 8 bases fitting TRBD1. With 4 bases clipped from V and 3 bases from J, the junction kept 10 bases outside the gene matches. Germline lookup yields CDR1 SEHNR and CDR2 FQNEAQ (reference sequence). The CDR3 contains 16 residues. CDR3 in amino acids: CASSSNRQGQDTEAFF. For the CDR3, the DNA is TGTGCCAGCAGCTCGAATCGACAGGGGCAGGACACTGAAGCTTTCTTT.

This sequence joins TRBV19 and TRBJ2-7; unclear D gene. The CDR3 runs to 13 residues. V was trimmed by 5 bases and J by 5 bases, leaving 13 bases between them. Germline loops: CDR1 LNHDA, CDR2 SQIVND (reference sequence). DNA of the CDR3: TGTGCCAGTAGTGTGGAGATCCTAGACGAGCAGTACTTC. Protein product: CASSVEILDEQYF.

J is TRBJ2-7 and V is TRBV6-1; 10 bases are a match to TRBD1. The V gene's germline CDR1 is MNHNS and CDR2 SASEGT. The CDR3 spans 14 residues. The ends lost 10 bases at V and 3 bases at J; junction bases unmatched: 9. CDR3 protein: CAIRAGTGVYEQYF. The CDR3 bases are TGTGCCATCAGAGCCGGGACAGGGGTCTACGAGCAGTACTTC.

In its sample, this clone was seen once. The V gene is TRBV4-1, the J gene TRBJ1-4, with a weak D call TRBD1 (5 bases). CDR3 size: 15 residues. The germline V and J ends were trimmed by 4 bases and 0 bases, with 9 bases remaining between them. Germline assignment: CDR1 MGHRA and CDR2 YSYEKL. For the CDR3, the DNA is TGCGCCAGCAGCCTCGGACAAGCAACTAATGAAAAACTGTTTTTT. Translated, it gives CASSLGQATNEKLFF.

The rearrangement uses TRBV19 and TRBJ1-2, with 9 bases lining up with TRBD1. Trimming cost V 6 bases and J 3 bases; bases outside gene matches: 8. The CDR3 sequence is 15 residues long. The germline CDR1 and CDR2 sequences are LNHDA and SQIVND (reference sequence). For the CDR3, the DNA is TGTGCCAGTAGCTCACGGGACAGGGAATACTATGGCTACACCTTC. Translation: CASSSRDREYYGYTF.

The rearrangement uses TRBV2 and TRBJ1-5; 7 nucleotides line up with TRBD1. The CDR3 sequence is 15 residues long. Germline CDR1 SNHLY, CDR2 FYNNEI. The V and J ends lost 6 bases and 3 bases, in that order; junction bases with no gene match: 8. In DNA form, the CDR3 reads TGTGCCAGCAGGGTCGACAGGGTCGACAATCAGCCCCAGCATTTT. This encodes CASRVDRVDNQPQHF.

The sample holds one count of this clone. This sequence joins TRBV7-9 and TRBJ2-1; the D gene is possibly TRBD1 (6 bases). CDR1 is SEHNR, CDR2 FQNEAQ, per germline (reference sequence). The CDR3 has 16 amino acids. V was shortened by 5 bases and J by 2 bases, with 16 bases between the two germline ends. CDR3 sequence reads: CASSRYTGQPYNEQFF. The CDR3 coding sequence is TGTGCCAGCAGCCGTTATACAGGGCAGCCCTACAATGAGCAGTTCTTC.

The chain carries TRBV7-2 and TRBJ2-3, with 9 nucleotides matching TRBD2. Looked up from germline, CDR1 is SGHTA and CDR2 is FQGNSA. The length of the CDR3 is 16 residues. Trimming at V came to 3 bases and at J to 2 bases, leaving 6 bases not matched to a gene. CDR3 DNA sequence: TGTGCCAGCAGCTTCCGGACTAGCGCTCACACAGATACGCAGTATTTT. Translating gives CASSFRTSAHTDTQYF.

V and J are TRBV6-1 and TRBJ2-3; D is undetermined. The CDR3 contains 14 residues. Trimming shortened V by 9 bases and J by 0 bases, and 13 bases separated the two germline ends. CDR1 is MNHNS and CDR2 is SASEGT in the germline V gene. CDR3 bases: TGTGCCAGTGCCCTAGTGGGTAGCACAGATACGCAGTATTTT. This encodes CASALVGSTDTQYF.

The CDR3, as DNA: TGTGCCAGCTCACTAAACAGGGGGCAGGGTGAAAAACTGTTTTTT. Translation: CASSLNRGQGEKLFF. The chain carries TRBV18 and TRBJ1-4; 9 nucleotides line up with TRBD1. The V gene end was trimmed by 4 bases and the J gene end by 7 bases; junction bases not matched to a gene: 7. The CDR3 loop spans 15 amino acids. CDR1 is KGHSH, CDR2 LQKENI, per germline.